Sequencing of this TCR beta chain was carried out in a study of T-cell memory formation after mild COVID-19. Study results and caveats: Clonal second-wave expansions that peaked on day 37 had unconfirmed SARS-CoV-2 specificity.

The germline V gene encodes CDR1 SGHRS and CDR2 YFSETQ. The CDR3 spans 13 residues. The V end was cut by 3 bases, the J end by 5 bases, with 11 bases between. As for this clonotype: The antigen is not known.

TCRdb re-called the 5' RACE reads through MiXCR, storing one row per CDR3 protein. Of over 120,000 distinct CDR3 sequences in the sample, about 19% were seen once. The rearrangement joins TRBV5-1 to TRBJ1-2; D remains ambiguous. The receptor was derived from an adult woman who had mild COVID-19 (a few samples of this study predate the infection). Cell type and time point are not known. The sample was PBMCs or a T cell subset sorted from them (not recorded which). The CDR3 coding sequence is TGCGCCAGCAGCTCCAACGGAATATATGGCTACACCTTC. Residues: CASSSNGIYGYTF.